These 22 T cell receptor beta chains came from one sample sequenced in a study of blood T cells in healthy people across ages. Sample-barcoded 5' priming and a J-beta primer mix drove a second PCR of roughly 7 to 11 cycles. TCRdb re-called the 5' RACE reads with MiXCR, one entry per CDR3 protein. The sample carries some 1.8 million distinct CDR3 sequences, roughly two fifths recorded once. Material for sequencing was blood. The receptors derive from a human donor in good health.

The chain links TRBV18 to TRBJ2-1, with D possibly TRBD1 on 6 matching bases. Trimming took off 3 bases at V and 6 bases at J, with 12 bases between the two ends. CDR1 and CDR2 from the germline V gene are KGHSH and LQKENI. The CDR3 totals 14 residues. CDR3 coding DNA: TGTGCCAGCTCACCCGACAGGCAATCCAATGAGCAGTTCTTC. Its translation: CASSPDRQSNEQFF.

This chain connects TRBV9 to TRBJ2-3; D remains unclear. The CDR3 length is 12 residues. Trimming removed 4 bases at V and 10 bases at J, with 13 bases between. CDR1 is SGDLS, CDR2 YYNGEE, per germline. CDR3 nucleotide sequence: TGTGCCAGCAGCTGGACGGATACCGCGCAGTATTTT. Protein: CASSWTDTAQYF. Based on the CDR3 plus reference TRBV9 and TRBJ2-3, the full variable domain is DSGVTQTPKHLITATGQRVTLRCSPRSGDLSVYWYQQSLDQGLQFLIQYYNGEERAKGNILERFSAQQFPDLHSELNLSSLELGDSALYFCASSWTDTAQYFGPGTRLTVL.

The rearrangement links TRBV20-1 to TRBJ2-5, with 7 bases that match TRBD1. CDR1 and CDR2 (germline): DFQATT, SNEGSKA (reference sequence). The CDR3 has 14 residues. The V and J ends lost 8 bases and 7 bases, in that order; junction bases with no gene match: 16. The CDR3 region has the DNA TGCAGTTTCCGGGACAGTAAGGAATTGGGGACCCAGTACTTC. This sequence encodes CSFRDSKELGTQYF.

This clonotype was picked up a small number of times. The rearrangement links TRBV6-2 or TRBV6-3 to TRBJ2-7, with 8 positions matching TRBD2. This CDR3 has 15 amino acids. Germline V CDR1 and CDR2: MNHEY, SVGEGT. Trimming took 5 bases from V and 2 from J; bases not matched to a gene: 8. The CDR3 sequence is CASSPTREGAYEQYF. In DNA, the CDR3 is TGTGCCAGCAGTCCTACTCGGGAGGGGGCCTACGAGCAGTACTTC.

The CDR3 nucleotides are TGTGCCACCAGTGATCAAAGACAGGGAGTGAGTGAAGCTTTCTTT. Its translation: CATSDQRQGVSEAFF. V and J are TRBV24-1 and TRBJ1-1; TRBD1 matches 7 bases. The CDR3 is 15 amino acids. From germline, CDR1 is KGHDR and CDR2 SFDVKD. Losses at the gene ends were 3 bases for V and 7 bases for J; bases not matched to a gene: 10.

The chain links TRBV4-2 to TRBJ2-5; 8 bases are shared with TRBD2. The J call is in doubt because the DNA end fits TRBJ2-7 better. The CDR3 length is 18 residues. Looked up from germline, CDR1 is LGHNA and CDR2 is YNFKEQ. The CDR3 loop reads CASSQGPDGGALAYEQYF. The CDR3 DNA is TGTGCCAGCAGCCAAGGGCCAGACGGGGGGGCCTTAGCCTACGAGCAGTACTTC.

This clonotype turned up a few times. J is TRBJ2-5 and V is TRBV29-1, with a tentative D call TRBD1 (6 bases). The CDR3 is made up of 13 amino acids. Germline loops: CDR1 SQVTM, CDR2 ANQGSEA. Trimming cost V 7 bases and J 7 bases, with 19 bases left between them. CDR3 protein: CSGEDSPQGTQYF. Written as DNA, the CDR3 is TGCAGCGGTGAGGACAGCCCCCAGGGGACCCAGTACTTC.

The sample holds a few counts of this clonotype. J is TRBJ1-1 and V is TRBV20-1, with D possibly TRBD1 on 6 matching bases. Germline-derived CDR1 and CDR2 are DFQATT and SNEGSKA (reference sequence). V gave up 6 bases and J gave up 3 bases, with 14 bases separating them. This CDR3 has 13 amino acids. The CDR3 loop is CSAMTGQYTEAFF. DNA of the CDR3: TGCAGTGCCATGACTGGACAGTACACTGAAGCTTTCTTT.

In its sample, this clonotype was seen a few times. The CDR3 sequence is CASSLRRGLFGYTF. CDR3 in DNA: TGTGCCAGCAGCTTACGTCGGGGGTTGTTTGGCTACACCTTC. This chain uses TRBV7-9 with TRBJ1-2; TRBD1 is a possible D gene (5 bases). CDR1 SEHNR and CDR2 FQNEAQ come from the germline V gene (reference sequence). V lost 2 bases and J 7 bases, leaving 14 bases between the germline ends. The CDR3 consists of 14 residues.

The chain joins TRBV10-3 to TRBJ1-4; D is undetermined. V was cut by 5 bases and J by 8 bases, with 12 bases left in between. This CDR3 has 13 residues. From germline, CDR1 is ENHRY and CDR2 SYGVKD. CDR3 region: CAISPVPREKLFF. DNA of the CDR3: TGTGCCATCAGTCCTGTACCCCGGGAAAAACTGTTTTTT.

The chain joins TRBV15 to TRBJ1-2; weak D call: TRBD1 (5 bases). The CDR3 consists of 15 residues. Trimming removed 1 base at V and 6 bases at J, with 15 bases between. Germline CDR1 is LNHNV and CDR2 is YYDKDF (reference sequence). CDR3 nucleotide sequence: TGTGCCACCAGCAGAGGTGGGGCTGGGTGGGATGGCTACACCTTC. Protein: CATSRGGAGWDGYTF. The entire variable domain, with the rest obtained from reference TRBV15 and TRBJ1-2, is as follows: DAMVIQNPRYQVTQFGKPVTLSCSQTLNHNVMYWYQQKSSQAPKLLFHYYDKDFNNEADTPDNFQSRRPNTSFCFLDIRSPGLGDTAMYLCATSRGGAGWDGYTFGSGTRLTVV.

The rearrangement uses TRBV6-5 and TRBJ2-7; 7 bases map to TRBD1. Germline V gene data show CDR1 as MNHEY and CDR2 as SVGAGI. The V gene end was trimmed by 0 bases and the J gene end by 10 bases; junction bases not matched to a gene: 9. The CDR3 spans 14 residues. In DNA, the CDR3 is TGTGCCAGCAGTTACTCGGGACAGACCGAAACCCAGTACTTC. This codes for CASSYSGQTETQYF.

This clonotype was detected once. Mismatch with germline at one junction end may stem from a read error. DNA for the CDR3: TGTGTCAGCAGCCCAGACAGCTACCAAGAGACCCAGTACTTC. As protein: CVSSPDSYQETQYF. This chain links TRBV7-2 with TRBJ2-5; tentatively, D is TRBD1 (5 bases). Germline assignment: CDR1 SGHTA and CDR2 FQGNSA. CDR3 length: 14 residues.

The rearrangement joins TRBV7-9 to TRBJ2-1; a weak D match, TRBD2 (5 bases). The V end was cut by 8 bases, the J end by 5 bases, with 13 bases between. Germline V gives CDR1 SEHNR, CDR2 FQNEAQ (reference sequence). There are 13 residues in the CDR3. The CDR3 nucleotides are TGTGCCAGCGATCGGACCGGGGACAATGAGCAGTTCTTC. It translates to CASDRTGDNEQFF.

This clonotype has a handful of counts. This chain joins TRBV20-1 and TRBJ2-5; D possibly corresponds to TRBD2 (5 bases). Gene TRBJ2-7 matches the end of the DNA better, so the J call may be wrong. Looked up from germline, CDR1 is DFQATT and CDR2 is SNEGSKA (reference sequence). This CDR3 region has 11 residues. CDR3 nucleotides: TGCAGTGCTGAGGGTTTCTACGAGCAGTACTTC. Its translation: CSAEGFYEQYF.

V is TRBV7-3 and J is TRBJ1-2; no reliable D call. Between the trimmed V and J ends, which lost 1 base and 4 bases, there was a span of 7 bases. Per the germline V gene, CDR1 is SGHTA and CDR2 is FQGTGA. The CDR3 runs to 13 residues. The chain's CDR3 is CASSLNPRYGYTF. DNA for the CDR3: TGTGCCAGCAGCTTAAACCCACGCTATGGCTACACCTTC.

This chain uses TRBV7-9 with TRBJ2-6, with 8 nucleotides matching TRBD1. This CDR3 is built from 17 residues. The germline V gene encodes CDR1 SEHNR and CDR2 FQNEAQ (reference sequence). Losses at the gene ends were 5 bases for V and 0 bases for J; bases not matched to a gene: 6. CDR3 region: CASSTAGGGSGANVLTF. CDR3 sequence (DNA): TGTGCCAGCAGCACCGCAGGGGGCGGCTCTGGGGCCAACGTCCTGACTTTC.

As to this clonotype: One junction end disagrees with the germline gene, perhaps due to a read error. The chain links TRBV9 to TRBJ2-3, with D possibly being TRBD2 (5 bases). The CDR3 length is 18 residues. CDR1 is SGDLS and CDR2 is YYNGEE in the germline V gene. CDR3 in amino acids: CASSATTRTDRSTDAQYF. For the CDR3, the DNA is TGTGCCAGCAGCGCGACTACGAGGACTGATAGAAGCACAGATGCGCAGTATTTT.

On this clonotype: Germline is not matched at one junction end, which may reflect a read error. In DNA, the CDR3 is TGTGCTAGCAGCAAAGTCGGTAGTTCCAATGAGCAGTTCTTC. It codes for CASSKVGSSNEQFF. This chain connects TRBV7-7 to TRBJ2-1; D is undetermined. CDR1 and CDR2 from the germline V gene are SSHAT and FNYEAQ (reference sequence). The CDR3 extends over 14 amino acids.

V usage is TRBV3-1 and J usage is TRBJ1-2, with D uncertain. Germline assignment: CDR1 LGHDT and CDR2 YNNKEL (reference sequence). Between the trimmed V and J ends, which lost 1 base and 6 bases, there was a span of 12 bases. There are 14 residues in the CDR3. The CDR3 bases are TGTGCCAGCAGCCAAGTCGGCCTTGGGGATGGCTACACCTTC. Residues: CASSQVGLGDGYTF.

In its sample, this clonotype was seen a few times. The V gene is TRBV6-5, the J gene TRBJ1-4; perhaps TRBD1 as D (6 bases). The CDR3 is made up of 15 amino acids. With 3 bases removed from V and 7 bases from J, the gap between germline ends came to 15 bases. Germline loops: CDR1 MNHEY, CDR2 SVGAGI. The CDR3 DNA follows: TGTGCCAGCAGTTATAGGGGGGGCGAAGGTGAAAAACTGTTTTTT. Protein sequence: CASSYRGGEGEKLFF.

The chain couples TRBV5-5 to TRBJ2-5; 9 bases fit TRBD1. The J call may be mistaken, given a closer DNA end match to TRBJ2-7. This CDR3 comprises 16 residues. Germline assignment: CDR1 SGHKS and CDR2 YYEKEE (reference sequence). The chain's CDR3 is CASSLEVTGGPYEQYF. CDR3 DNA sequence: TGTGCCAGCAGCTTGGAGGTTACAGGGGGCCCGTACGAGCAGTACTTC.